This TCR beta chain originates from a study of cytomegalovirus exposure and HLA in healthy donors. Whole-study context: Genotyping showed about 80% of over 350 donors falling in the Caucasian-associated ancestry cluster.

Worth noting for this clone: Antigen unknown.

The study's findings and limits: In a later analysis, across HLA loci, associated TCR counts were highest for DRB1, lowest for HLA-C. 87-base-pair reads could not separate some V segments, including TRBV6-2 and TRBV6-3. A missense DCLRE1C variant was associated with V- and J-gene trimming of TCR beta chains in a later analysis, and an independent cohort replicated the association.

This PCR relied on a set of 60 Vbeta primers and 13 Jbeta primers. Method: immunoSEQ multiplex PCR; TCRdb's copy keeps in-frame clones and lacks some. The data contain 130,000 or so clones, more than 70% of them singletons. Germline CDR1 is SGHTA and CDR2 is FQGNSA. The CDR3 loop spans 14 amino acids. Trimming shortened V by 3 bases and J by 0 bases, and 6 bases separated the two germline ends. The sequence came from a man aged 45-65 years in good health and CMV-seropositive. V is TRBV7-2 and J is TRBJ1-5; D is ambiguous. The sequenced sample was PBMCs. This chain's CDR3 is CASSFDISNQPQHF. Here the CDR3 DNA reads TGTGCCAGCAGCTTTGACATTAGCAATCAGCCCCAGCATTTT.